This T cell receptor beta chain comes out of a study of glioma-infiltrating T cells after dendritic cell vaccination. Germline lookup yields CDR1 SGHAT and CDR2 FQNNGV. Trimming took 0 bases from V and 7 from J, leaving 15 bases between them. The CDR3 runs to 15 residues. Sequencing was performed with immunoSEQ multiplex PCR; in TCRdb, only in-frame clones are kept and a portion is missing. Of about 87,000 clones in the sample, 80% to 85% were seen once. Noted time point: after dendritic cell vaccination, including at tumor progression/relapse. Before vaccination, two weeks after the third vaccination, and at progression, PBMC were collected.

Source: blood, taken after dendritic cell vaccination. This receptor was taken from a human donor with glioblastoma. This chain uses TRBV11-2 with TRBJ1-2; a weak D match, TRBD1 (5 bases). The CDR3 reads CASSLDFRAAGGYTF. The CDR3 DNA reads as TGTGCCAGCAGCTTAGATTTCAGGGCGGCCGGTGGCTACACCTTC.